The subject of this entry is one TCR beta chain. Germline CDR1 reads SGHRS; CDR2 reads YFSETQ. With V trimmed by 2 bases and J by 0 bases, 13 bases remained unmatched. The CDR3 is 18 amino acids. In the source study's methods: By means of reference gene primer amplification, nucleated cell counts were estimated. Repertoires were generated with immunoSEQ multiplex PCR, while TCRdb's copy carries only in-frame clones and drops some. Clonal size and the V and J genes are those of that table, whereas D and trimming came from the DNA. The table includes some 97,000 clones, roughly 90% detected once. The data belong to a study of blood T cell repertoires in COVID-19. Whole-study context: Material from acute and convalescent COVID-19 was sourced from the United States, Italy and Spain. T cells, B-cell-depleted T cells, or PBMCs supplied cDNA or gDNA.

This receptor was identified in a woman aged 55-69 years with acute or convalescent COVID-19. Sequenced sample: peripheral blood. V gene TRBV5-1 combines with J gene TRBJ1-1; 7 bases map to TRBD1. The CDR3: CASSFASTGVNMNTEAFF. The CDR3 bases are TGCGCCAGCAGCTTCGCGAGTACAGGGGTCAACATGAACACTGAAGCTTTCTTT.